This record covers a single T cell receptor beta chain. Its matching antigen is unknown. This specimen comes from a study of T cells in localized non-small cell lung cancer. Regarding the study as a whole: Uninvolved adjacent lung had the highest recorded T cell clonality, with tumor below it.

The ends lost 4 bases at V and 4 bases at J; junction bases unmatched: 10. The germline V gene encodes CDR1 MNHEY and CDR2 SVGAGI. This CDR3 has 15 amino acids. Assay used: immunoSEQ multiplex PCR; TCRdb lists only in-frame clones, some missing. The top ten clones hold roughly 2% of a sample with 58,000 or so clones, around 90% of them seen once. Source: peripheral blood, taken before any cancer treatment. The chain recombines TRBV6-5 with TRBJ2-7, with 7 nucleotides matching TRBD2. The TCR was taken from a woman between 40 and 69 years old with stage I lung adenocarcinoma. CDR3 DNA sequence: TGTGCCAGCAGTTCTCACAGCGGGGCCCCATACGAGCAGTACTTC. This encodes CASSSHSGAPYEQYF.